These 12 T cell receptor beta chains came from one sample sequenced in a study of CD8 T cells in ankylosing spondylitis. Via MiXCR, TCRdb re-called the 5' RACE reads, giving one row per CDR3 protein. The top ten clones hold about 4.3% of a sample with 150,000 to 200,000 distinct CDR3 sequences, 15% to 20% of them seen once. The sequencing input was blood, either unsorted or a sorted T cell fraction (not recorded which). These receptors all stem from a male donor between 5 and 35 years old with ankylosing spondylitis or in good health (not recorded which).

V gene TRBV12-3 or TRBV12-4 combines with J gene TRBJ2-1, with D tentatively TRBD1 (6 bases). With 6 bases removed from V and 6 bases from J, the gap between germline ends came to 18 bases. This CDR3 spans 15 amino acids. CDR3 DNA: TGTGCCAGCAGGGGCACAGGGCGCACCTTCAATGAGCAGTTCTTC. It yields the protein CASRGTGRTFNEQFF.

The sample holds many counts of this clonotype. The genes are TRBV12-3 or TRBV12-4 and TRBJ2-5; the D gene is possibly TRBD2 (6 bases). Trimming took 4 bases from V and 5 from J, leaving 14 bases between them. The length of the CDR3 is 14 residues. CDR3 sequence: CASSSGTPRETQYF. Written as DNA, the CDR3 is TGTGCCAGCAGTTCCGGGACTCCGAGGGAGACCCAGTACTTC.

This clonotype was recorded many times. This rearrangement joins TRBV5-8 to TRBJ2-7, with TRBD2 identical over 10 bases. The CDR3 runs to 15 residues. Looked up from germline, CDR1 is SGHTS and CDR2 is YDEGEE. V shed 3 bases, J shed 0 bases, and the junction held 3 bases outside the gene matches. CDR3 nucleotide sequence: TGTGCCAGCAGCTACGGACTAGCGGTCTCCTACGAGCAGTACGTC. Protein sequence: CASSYGLAVSYEQYV.

This clonotype was found many times. The CDR3 DNA reads as TGTGCCAGCAGCCCGTTTCGGACACACTACAATGAGCAGTTCTTC. Translated: CASSPFRTHYNEQFF. The gene calls are TRBV7-9 and TRBJ2-1; TRBD1 might be the D (5 bases). Germline assignment: CDR1 SEHNR and CDR2 FQNEAQ (reference sequence). Trimming left V 5 bases short and J 3 bases short, with 14 bases between. The length of the CDR3 is 15 residues.

This clonotype was observed many times. The chain employs TRBV20-1 and TRBJ2-5; no clear D. This CDR3 has 13 residues. Germline V CDR1 and CDR2: DFQATT, SNEGSKA (reference sequence). Trimming removed 1 base from V and 4 bases from J, with 10 bases in between. Here the CDR3 DNA reads TGCAGTGCTAGAGGGGATCCGGGAGAGACCCAGTACTTC. Translating it yields CSARGDPGETQYF.

This clonotype was seen repeatedly, ten times or more. The chain links TRBV10-3 to TRBJ1-5; 8 nucleotides match TRBD1. The CDR3 contains 14 residues. Trimming took 5 bases from V and 4 from J; bases not matched to a gene: 4. From germline, CDR1 is ENHRY and CDR2 SYGVKD. This CDR3 is CAISSGQGNQPQHF. CDR3 coding DNA: TGTGCCATCAGTAGCGGACAGGGAAATCAGCCCCAGCATTTT.

At least ten counts were recorded for this clonotype. The rearrangement links TRBV20-1 to TRBJ2-3, with 9 nucleotides matching TRBD2. Germline V CDR1 and CDR2: DFQATT, SNEGSKA (reference sequence). The CDR3 loop spans 14 amino acids. V lost 1 base to trimming and J lost 3 bases; unmatched junction nucleotides: 2. The CDR3 reads CSARASGRTDTQYF. The CDR3 DNA follows: TGCAGTGCTAGAGCCAGCGGGAGGACAGATACGCAGTATTTT.

J is TRBJ2-1 and V is TRBV20-1; D is unresolved. Germline lookup yields CDR1 DFQATT and CDR2 SNEGSKA (reference sequence). With 0 bases removed from V and 10 bases from J, the gap between germline ends came to 10 bases. The CDR3 sequence is 12 residues long. CDR3 region: CSAREVAREQFF. CDR3 nucleotides: TGCAGTGCTAGAGAGGTGGCGAGGGAGCAGTTCTTC.

This clonotype was seen repeatedly, ten times or more. J is TRBJ2-6 and V is TRBV5-1; a weak D match, TRBD2 (7 bases). The length of the CDR3 is 14 residues. The ends were cut back, 10 bases at V and 2 bases at J, with 13 bases in the middle. CDR1 and CDR2 (germline): SGHRS, YFSETQ. The CDR3 DNA follows: TGCGCCTCCTGGGGGGGCACTGGGGCCAACGTCCTGACTTTC. This translates into CASWGGTGANVLTF.

This clonotype came up many times. This chain connects TRBV12-3 or TRBV12-4 to TRBJ2-5, with 11 bases identical to TRBD2. CDR3 length equals 15 residues. J gave up 5 bases and V 1 base, and 3 bases lay outside the gene matches. The DNA of the CDR3 is TGTGCCAGCAGTTTAGTTAGCGGGAGGGGGGAGACCCAGTACTTC. This gives the protein CASSLVSGRGETQYF.

V and J are TRBV12-3 or TRBV12-4 and TRBJ2-3; D is unclear. V was cut by 6 bases and J by 5 bases, with 12 bases left in between. This CDR3 is built from 13 residues. The CDR3 DNA reads as TGTGCCAGCAGCCGCGGACCCGTAGATACGCAGTATTTT. Encoded protein: CASSRGPVDTQYF.

This clonotype was seen many times. The chain joins TRBV29-1 to TRBJ2-1; 11 bases line up with TRBD2. Trimming removed 3 bases from V and 0 bases from J; junction bases left unmatched: 4. Germline CDR1 and CDR2: SQVTM and ANQGSEA. The CDR3 runs 16 residues. The CDR3 DNA reads as TGCAGCGTTGATGGGACTAGCGGAAGCTCCTACAATGAGCAGTTCTTC. Translation gives CSVDGTSGSSYNEQFF.